This TCR beta chain was documented in a study of T cell responses to AZD1222 COVID-19 vaccine. This clone was detected only once. Its antigen remains unknown. TCRdb keeps only in-frame clones here, not all; method: immunoSEQ multiplex PCR. The sample has approximately 80,000 clones, roughly nine tenths seen once. Whole-study findings and limits: Females made up more of the donors, who were largely white British, and clonal diversity may have come out too low.

Trimming removed 0 bases from V and 7 bases from J; junction bases left unmatched: 6. The germline V gene encodes CDR1 GTSNPN and CDR2 SVGIG (reference sequence). This CDR3 has 15 residues. The specimen was peripheral blood, collected on day 0 of AZD1222 vaccination. The receptor's source is an adult in good health. The rearrangement joins TRBV30 to TRBJ2-4, with 10 bases that match TRBD1. The CDR3 is CAWSVLQDRGNIQYF. The CDR3 DNA follows: TGTGCCTGGAGTGTACTTCAGGACAGGGGGAACATTCAGTACTTC.